This T cell receptor (beta chain) was identified during a study of shared clonotypes between healthy human individuals. Study findings and constraints: Non-shared clonotypes had lower generation probabilities than those shared by all four donors.

The germline gives CDR1 MNHEY, CDR2 SVGAGI. V gave up 10 bases and J gave up 0 bases, with 9 bases separating them. The CDR3 contains 12 residues. Concerning this clone: Its antigen is undetermined.

Authors' analysis steps: Junction-only immunoSEQ data arrived without quality scores, meaning filtering differed. Profiled with immunoSEQ multiplex PCR; TCRdb holds only in-frame clones, not every one. The V and J calls and clone size were taken over from that table, and D and trimming were inferred from the DNA. The data contain some 1,900,000 clones, around 96% of them seen just once; the ten biggest clones take up roughly 1.2%. As defined, naive CD8 cells were CD45RO-negative and positively selected for CCR7, with terminally differentiated effector memory CD45RA+ cells excluded. This clonotype was sampled from a man younger than 35 in good health. Sequencing was carried out using naive CD8+ T cells sorted from blood. V usage is TRBV6-5 and J usage is TRBJ1-1; perhaps TRBD1 as D (6 bases). Here the CDR3 reads CATQGLNTEAFF. The CDR3 nucleotides read TGTGCCACACAGGGCCTGAACACTGAAGCTTTCTTT.